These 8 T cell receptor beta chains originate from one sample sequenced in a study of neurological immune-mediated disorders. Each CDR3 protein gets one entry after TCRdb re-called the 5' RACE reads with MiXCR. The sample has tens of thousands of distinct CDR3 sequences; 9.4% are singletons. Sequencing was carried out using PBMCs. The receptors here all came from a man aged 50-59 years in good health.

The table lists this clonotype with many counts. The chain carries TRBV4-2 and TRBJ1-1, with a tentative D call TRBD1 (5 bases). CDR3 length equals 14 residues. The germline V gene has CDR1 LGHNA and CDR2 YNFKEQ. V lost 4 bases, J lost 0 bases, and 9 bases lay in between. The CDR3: CASSPREMNTEAFF. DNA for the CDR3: TGTGCCAGCAGCCCCAGGGAGATGAACACTGAAGCTTTCTTT.

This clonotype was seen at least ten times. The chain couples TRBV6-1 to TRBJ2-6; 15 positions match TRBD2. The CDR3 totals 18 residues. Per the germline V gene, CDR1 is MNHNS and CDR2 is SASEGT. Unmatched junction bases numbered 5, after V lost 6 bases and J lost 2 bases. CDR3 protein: CASRVGLAGGTGANVLTF. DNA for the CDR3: TGTGCCAGCAGAGTGGGACTAGCGGGAGGTACTGGGGCCAACGTCCTGACTTTC.

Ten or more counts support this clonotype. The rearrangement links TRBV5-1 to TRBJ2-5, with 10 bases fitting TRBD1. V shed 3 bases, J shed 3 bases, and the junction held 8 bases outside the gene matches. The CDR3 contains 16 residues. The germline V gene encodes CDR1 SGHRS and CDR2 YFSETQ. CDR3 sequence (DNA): TGCGCCAGCAGCTCACGACAGGGGGCGAGTGAAGAGACCCAGTACTTC. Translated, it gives CASSSRQGASEETQYF.

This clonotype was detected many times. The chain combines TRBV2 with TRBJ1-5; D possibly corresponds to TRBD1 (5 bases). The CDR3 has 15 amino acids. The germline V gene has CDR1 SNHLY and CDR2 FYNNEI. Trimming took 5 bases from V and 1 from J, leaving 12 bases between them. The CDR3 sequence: CASSPGTRSNQPQHF. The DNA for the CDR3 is TGTGCCAGCAGTCCCGGGACCAGGAGCAATCAGCCCCAGCATTTT.

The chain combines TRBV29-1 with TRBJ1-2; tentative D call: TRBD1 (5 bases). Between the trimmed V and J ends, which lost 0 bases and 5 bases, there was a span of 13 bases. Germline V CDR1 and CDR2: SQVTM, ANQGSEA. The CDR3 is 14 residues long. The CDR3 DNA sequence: TGCAGCGTTGAAGATGGGCAGGGAGATTATGGCTACACCTTC. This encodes CSVEDGQGDYGYTF.

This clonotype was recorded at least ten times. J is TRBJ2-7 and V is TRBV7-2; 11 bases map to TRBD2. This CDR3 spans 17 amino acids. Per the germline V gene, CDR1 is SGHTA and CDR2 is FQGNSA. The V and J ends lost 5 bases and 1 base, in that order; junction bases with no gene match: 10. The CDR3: CASSHGTSGSSSYEQYF. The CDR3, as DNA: TGTGCCAGCAGCCATGGGACTAGCGGATCCTCTTCCTACGAGCAGTACTTC.

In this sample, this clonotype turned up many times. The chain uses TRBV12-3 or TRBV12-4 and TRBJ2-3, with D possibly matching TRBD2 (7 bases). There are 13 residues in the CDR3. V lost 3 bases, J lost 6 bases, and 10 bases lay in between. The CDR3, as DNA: TGTGCCAGCAGTTTGGGGGGGCTGGATACGCAGTATTTT. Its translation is CASSLGGLDTQYF.

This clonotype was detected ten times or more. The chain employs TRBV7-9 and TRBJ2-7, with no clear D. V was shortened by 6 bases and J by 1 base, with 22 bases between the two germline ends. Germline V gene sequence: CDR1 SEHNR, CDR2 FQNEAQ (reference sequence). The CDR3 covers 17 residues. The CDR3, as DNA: TGTGCCAGCAGTTCTAAGGTCGGCCAGGTCACTTCCTACGAGCAGTACTTC. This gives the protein CASSSKVGQVTSYEQYF.